Each of the 18 T cell receptor beta chains below was sequenced from the same sample in a study of T cell repertoires in cytomegalovirus infection. Antigen specificity for these receptors is unknown. TCRdb recomputed calls from the reads with MiXCR, one row per CDR3 protein. The table shows about 83,000 distinct CDR3 sequences, with less than 30% occurring only once. The material sequenced was CD8+ T cells from cultured PBMCs, taken from culture after CMV antigen stimulation. Receptor source: a human donor in good health (CMV status not recorded). Some clones in this sample may be carry-over from other donors' samples.

The CDR3 nucleotides are TGTGCCAGCAGTGGTGTCGGGGGCGCAGATACGCAGTATTTT. The encoded protein is CASSGVGGADTQYF. The V and J genes are TRBV6-2 or TRBV6-3 and TRBJ2-3, with D perhaps assigned TRBD1 or TRBD2 (6 bases each). V gave up 5 bases and J gave up 4 bases, with 13 bases separating them. The CDR3 length is 14 residues. CDR1 and CDR2 from the germline V gene are MNHEY and SVGEGT.

This clonotype showed up just a few times. This chain uses TRBV7-9 with TRBJ2-7; D is uncertain. The CDR3 runs to 14 residues. V lost 2 bases and J 4 bases, leaving 12 bases between the germline ends. Germline lookup yields CDR1 SEHNR and CDR2 FQNEAQ (reference sequence). CDR3: CASSLIWVFYEQYF. Here the CDR3 DNA reads TGTGCCAGCAGCTTAATTTGGGTATTTTACGAGCAGTACTTC.

In this sample, this clonotype turned up a few times. The CDR3, as DNA: TGTGCCAGCAGCGAAACCGGGACAGGGGGGTACTATGGCTACACCTTC. Protein: CASSETGTGGYYGYTF. The chain uses TRBV25-1 and TRBJ1-2, with 11 bases lining up with TRBD1. CDR3 length: 16 amino acids. Looked up from germline, CDR1 is MGHDK and CDR2 is SYGVNS. J was trimmed by 3 bases and V by 6 bases; bases with no gene match: 9.

This clonotype was counted at least ten times. The chain couples TRBV19 to TRBJ1-1, with D possibly being TRBD1 (6 bases). Germline-derived CDR1 and CDR2 are LNHDA and SQIVND (reference sequence). V lost 5 bases to trimming and J lost 5 bases, with 12 bases between them. The CDR3 loop spans 13 amino acids. CDR3 in DNA: TGTGCCAGTAGTCCAGGGGAGAATACTGAAGCTTTCTTT. Its translation: CASSPGENTEAFF.

Comment on this clonotype: This may come from a read error, since a much larger clone is one base off. V and J are TRBV7-4 and TRBJ2-5; a weak D match, TRBD1 (6 bases). Germline V CDR1 and CDR2: SGHVT, SQSDAQ. This CDR3 comprises 12 residues. The CDR3 reads CDSSLTGETQYF. CDR3 bases: TGTGACAGCAGCCTAACAGGGGAGACCCAGTACTTC.

This clonotype was detected many times. The chain joins TRBV7-8 to TRBJ2-7, with a tentative D call TRBD1 (6 bases). Germline CDR1 and CDR2: SGHVS and FQNEAQ. CDR3 size: 14 residues. Trimming took off 5 bases at V and 3 bases at J, with 14 bases between the two ends. This chain's CDR3 is CASSDRPTGYEQYF. In nucleotides, the CDR3 is TGTGCCAGCAGCGACAGGCCAACCGGCTACGAGCAGTACTTC.

This clonotype was seen a few times. The V and J genes are TRBV7-8 and TRBJ2-7; D tentatively fits TRBD1 or TRBD2 (5 bases each). Germline lookup yields CDR1 SGHVS and CDR2 FQNEAQ. Deletions cut 5 bases from V and 5 bases from J, with 19 bases between. This CDR3 has 15 amino acids. In nucleotides, the CDR3 is TGTGCCAGCAGCCCACCCGGGACGGCCCCGCACGAGCAGTACTTC. Translation: CASSPPGTAPHEQYF.

The sample holds many counts of this clonotype. CDR3 protein: CASSLGQPQETQYF. CDR3 nucleotides: TGTGCCAGCAGTTTAGGACAGCCTCAAGAGACCCAGTACTTC. The chain has TRBV12-3 or TRBV12-4 and TRBJ2-5, with D perhaps matching TRBD1 (5 bases). V shed 1 base and J shed 2 bases, with 8 bases lying between them. The CDR3 extends over 14 amino acids.

This clonotype was counted between two and nine times. The chain is built from TRBV19 and TRBJ1-2; tentative D call: TRBD1 (6 bases). The CDR3 covers 13 residues. Trimming took off 4 bases at V and 2 bases at J, with 8 bases between the two ends. Germline CDR1 reads LNHDA; CDR2 reads SQIVND (reference sequence). This CDR3 reads CASSTGQNYGYTF. CDR3 bases: TGTGCCAGTAGTACAGGACAGAACTATGGCTACACCTTC.

The V and J genes are TRBV28 and TRBJ2-1, with a possible D match to TRBD2 (7 bases). Between the trimmed V and J ends, which lost 1 base and 5 bases, there was a span of 18 bases. Germline lookup yields CDR1 MDHEN and CDR2 SYDVKM. This CDR3 region has 17 residues. CDR3 sequence: CASSLLLQGGVNNEQFF. The CDR3 coding sequence is TGTGCCAGCAGTTTATTGCTACAGGGAGGGGTCAACAATGAGCAGTTCTTC.

The V gene is TRBV7-6, the J gene TRBJ2-6, with 8 bases fitting TRBD1. Germline V gene data show CDR1 as SGHVS and CDR2 as FNYEAQ. This CDR3 comprises 17 residues. With V trimmed by 2 bases and J by 2 bases, 5 bases remained unmatched. The CDR3 coding sequence is TGTGCCAGCAGCTTACCCCCGGACAGGGCTGGGGCCAACGTCCTGACTTTC. Translating gives CASSLPPDRAGANVLTF.

In its sample, this clonotype was seen a few times. The chain carries TRBV5-1 and TRBJ1-1; no definite D call. The germline CDR1 and CDR2 sequences are SGHRS and YFSETQ. V lost 4 bases, J lost 3 bases, and 10 bases lay in between. CDR3 size: 13 residues. The CDR3 region has the DNA TGCGCCAGCAGCGTCAACCGGGACACTGAAGCTTTCTTT. Protein product: CASSVNRDTEAFF. The whole variable domain, filled in from reference TRBV5-1 and TRBJ1-1, reads KAGVTQTPRYLIKTRGQQVTLSCSPISGHRSVSWYQQTPGQGLQFLFEYFSETQRNKGNFPGRFSGRQFSNSRSEMNVSTLELGDSALYLCASSVNRDTEAFFGQGTRLTVV.

The rearrangement links TRBV19 to TRBJ2-3; D gene unclear. Germline loops: CDR1 LNHDA, CDR2 SQIVND (reference sequence). V lost 9 bases, J lost 0 bases, and 19 bases lay in between. The CDR3 is 16 amino acids. The CDR3 sequence is CASGPETWFSTDTQYF. The CDR3 nucleotides read TGTGCCAGCGGGCCCGAAACCTGGTTCAGCACAGATACGCAGTATTTT.

The chain combines TRBV7-6 with TRBJ1-1; no clear D. The CDR3 is 13 residues long. Germline loops: CDR1 SGHVS, CDR2 FNYEAQ. Trimming removed 5 bases from V and 6 bases from J, with 13 bases in between. CDR3 DNA sequence: TGTGCCAGCAGCCCGACGGAGGTGCCTGAAGCTTTCTTT. Encoded protein: CASSPTEVPEAFF.

The chain links TRBV4-1 to TRBJ2-1, with 7 bases aligning to TRBD1. The germline V gene has CDR1 MGHRA and CDR2 YSYEKL. V dropped 1 base and J dropped 8; count of bases not matched to a gene: 2. The CDR3 runs 13 residues. This chain's CDR3 is CASSQAGGDEQFF. CDR3 DNA sequence: TGCGCCAGCAGCCAAGCAGGGGGTGATGAGCAGTTCTTC.

V gene TRBV19 combines with J gene TRBJ1-1; D possibly corresponds to TRBD1 (6 bases). CDR1 and CDR2 (germline): LNHDA, SQIVND (reference sequence). The CDR3 is 15 amino acids. V dropped 7 bases and J dropped 6 bases, with 21 bases sitting between them. CDR3 DNA sequence: TGTGCCAGTACCTTCTGGGCAGGGGATTTGGCTGAAGCTTTCTTT. Encoded protein: CASTFWAGDLAEAFF.

This sequence joins TRBV5-1 and TRBJ1-4; D gene unclear. The V and J ends lost 7 bases and 5 bases respectively, with 12 bases between them. Germline V gives CDR1 SGHRS, CDR2 YFSETQ. The CDR3 loop spans 13 amino acids. In nucleotides, the CDR3 is TGCGCCAGCCGGAAGACCGACAATGAAAAACTGTTTTTT. Its translation: CASRKTDNEKLFF.

This chain links TRBV12-3 or TRBV12-4 with TRBJ1-3, with unresolved D. The CDR3 has 11 amino acids. V was pared by 6 bases and J by 2 bases, with 2 bases between. The DNA for the CDR3 is TGTGCCAGCAGGGCTGGAAACACCATATATTTT. Translating gives CASRAGNTIYF.